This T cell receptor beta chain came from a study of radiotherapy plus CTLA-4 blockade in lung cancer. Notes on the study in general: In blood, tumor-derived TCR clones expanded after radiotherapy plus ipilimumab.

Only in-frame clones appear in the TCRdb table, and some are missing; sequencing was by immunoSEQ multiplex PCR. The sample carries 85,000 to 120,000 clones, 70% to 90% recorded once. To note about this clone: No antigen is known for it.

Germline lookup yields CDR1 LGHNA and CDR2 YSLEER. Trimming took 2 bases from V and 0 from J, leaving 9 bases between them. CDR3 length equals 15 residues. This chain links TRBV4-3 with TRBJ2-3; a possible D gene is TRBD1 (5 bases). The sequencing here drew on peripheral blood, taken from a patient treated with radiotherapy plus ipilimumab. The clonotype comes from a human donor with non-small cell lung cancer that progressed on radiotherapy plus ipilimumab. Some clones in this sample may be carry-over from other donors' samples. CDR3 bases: TGCGCCAGCAGCCAAACAGGTGATAGCACAGATACGCAGTATTTT. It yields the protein CASSQTGDSTDTQYF.